Listed below are T cell receptor beta chains from one sample, sequenced in a study of cytomegalovirus exposure and HLA in healthy donors. TCRdb keeps only in-frame clones here, not all; method: immunoSEQ multiplex PCR. There are roughly 84,000 clones in the sample; 65% to 80% occur only once, and roughly 13% lies in the top ten. Sequenced material: PBMCs. These receptors all come from a human donor in good health. Each CDR3 is given with its conserved first and last residue. The D gene is left open where the match is weak. Clone size is shown for a subset of rows, as once, few, many or a class of expanded clone.

v_call	d_call	clone_size	j_call	cdr3_aa	cdr3_nt
TRBV7-2	.	.	TRBJ1-2	CASSPRGQIYGYTF	TGTGCCAGCAGCCCCCGAGGACAGATATATGGCTACACCTTC
TRBV11-2	.	.	TRBJ2-7	CASTDRPYEQYF	TGTGCCAGCACCGACAGGCCCTACGAGCAGTACTTC
TRBV29-1	TRBD1	.	TRBJ1-5	CSVRGTGRDQPQNF	TGCAGCGTGAGGGGGACAGGAAGGGATCAGCCCCAGAATTTT
TRBV19	TRBD2	.	TRBJ2-2	CASISGGHGELFF	TGTGCCAGTATTAGCGGGGGACACGGGGAGCTGTTTTTT
TRBV5-6	TRBD1	few	TRBJ1-2	CASSLSTGQGGIYYGYTF	TGTGCCAGCAGCCTCTCGACGGGACAGGGTGGGATTTACTATGGCTACACCTTC
TRBV7-2	TRBD2	.	TRBJ2-5	CASSRPGVAGVRTQYF	TGTGCCAGCAGCCGGCCGGGGGTAGCGGGGGTCAGGACCCAGTACTTC
TRBV5-1	.	.	TRBJ2-5	CASGRRMKETQYF	TGCGCCAGCGGGAGACGGATGAAAGAGACCCAGTACTTC
TRBV6-6	.	.	TRBJ1-2	CASSGPDKGGGYTF	TGTGCCAGCAGTGGACCGGACAAAGGGGGAGGCTACACCTTC
TRBV18	TRBD1	.	TRBJ2-1	CASSPRTGKYNEQFF	TGTGCCAGCTCACCTAGGACAGGGAAATACAATGAGCAGTTCTTC
TRBV18	.	.	TRBJ1-4	CASSPQPDSATNEKLFF	TGTGCCAGCTCCCCTCAACCCGACAGTGCAACTAATGAAAAACTGTTTTTT
TRBV7-9	TRBD2	.	TRBJ2-3	CASSLTSGGADTQYF	TGTGCCAGCAGCTTAACTAGCGGGGGGGCAGATACGCAGTATTTT
TRBV4-3	.	few	TRBJ1-1	CASSPGGKNTEAFF	TGCGCCAGCAGCCCTGGAGGGAAAAACACTGAAGCTTTCTTT
TRBV27	TRBD2	.	TRBJ2-3	CASRLLAGGSTDTQYF	TGTGCCAGCAGGCTACTAGCGGGGGGTAGCACAGATACGCAGTATTTT
TRBV5-8	TRBD1	.	TRBJ1-1	CASSWGQGVTEAFF	TGTGCCAGCAGCTGGGGACAGGGCGTCACTGAAGCTTTCTTT
TRBV29-1	TRBD2	.	TRBJ2-7	CSVAKRGDDYEQYF	TGCAGCGTTGCAAAACGGGGGGACGACTACGAGCAGTACTTC
TRBV7-7	TRBD2	.	TRBJ2-5	CASSPTSGWTQYF	TGTGCCAGCAGCCCGACTAGCGGTTGGACCCAGTACTTC
TRBV5-1	TRBD1	.	TRBJ2-5	CASSNQTGTGSGETQYF	TGCGCCAGCAGCAATCAGACAGGGACGGGATCGGGGGAGACCCAGTACTTC
TRBV18	.	once	TRBJ2-3	CASSPGLPPDTQYF	TGTGCCAGCTCTCCCGGACTTCCCCCAGATACGCAGTATTTT
TRBV5-6	TRBD1	.	TRBJ1-1	CASSSATGGWTEAFF	TGTGCCAGCAGCAGCGCGACAGGGGGCTGGACTGAAGCTTTCTTT
TRBV6-1	TRBD1	.	TRBJ2-7	CASSDGTGSSYEQYF	TGTGCCAGCAGTGACGGGACAGGTAGCTCCTACGAGCAGTACTTC
TRBV9	.	.	TRBJ2-5	CASSVGAAGAQETQYF	TGTGCCAGCAGCGTAGGGGCTGCGGGGGCCCAAGAGACCCAGTACTTC
TRBV7-9	TRBD1	once	TRBJ2-7	CASSVTGLVYEQYF	TGTGCCAGCAGCGTGACAGGGCTAGTCTACGAGCAGTACTTC
TRBV2	.	.	TRBJ2-7	CASRRQQEGREQYF	TGTGCCAGCAGGCGACAACAGGAAGGCAGGGAGCAGTACTTC
TRBV30	.	.	TRBJ1-3	CAWTGQLSGNTIYF	TGTGCCTGGACGGGACAACTCTCTGGAAACACCATATATTTT
TRBV20-1	.	.	TRBJ2-5	CSARVGETQYF	TGCAGTGCTAGAGTGGGCGAGACCCAGTACTTC
TRBV28	.	.	TRBJ1-2	CASSPDRFYGYTF	TGTGCCAGCAGCCCCGACAGGTTCTATGGCTACACCTTC
TRBV19	.	.	TRBJ1-5	CASKNTGPGQPQHF	TGTGCCAGTAAGAATACAGGGCCAGGGCAGCCCCAGCATTTT
TRBV5-6	TRBD1	.	TRBJ1-2	CASSAQGAYGYTF	TGTGCCAGCAGCGCACAGGGGGCGTACGGCTACACCTTC
TRBV9	TRBD2	.	TRBJ2-5	CASSATSGFQETQYF	TGTGCCAGCAGCGCGACTAGCGGTTTCCAAGAGACCCAGTACTTC
TRBV6-5	.	.	TRBJ1-1	CASSEVRWAFF	TGTGCCAGCAGTGAGGTCCGGTGGGCTTTCTTT
TRBV29-1	TRBD2	.	TRBJ2-5	CSVLGTSGGYGTQYF	TGCAGCGTTCTTGGGACCTCGGGAGGGTATGGGACCCAGTACTTC
TRBV5-8	.	.	TRBJ1-6	CASSTGGTVCTPLHF	TGTGCCAGCAGCACGGGAGGGACGGTATGTACACCCCTCCACTTT
TRBV7-2	.	.	TRBJ1-3	CASSLAFSAGNTIYF	TGTGCCAGCAGCTTAGCGTTCAGCGCTGGAAACACCATATATTTT
TRBV19	.	.	TRBJ1-6	CASRAGPNSPLHF	TGTGCCAGTAGAGCGGGACCCAATTCACCCCTCCACTTT
TRBV4-2	TRBD2	.	TRBJ2-7	CASSQDLAGSYEQYF	TGTGCCAGCAGCCAAGATTTAGCGGGCTCCTACGAGCAGTACTTC
TRBV28	.	.	TRBJ2-3	CASSYRVQHTDTQYF	TGTGCCAGCAGTTATAGAGTACAGCACACAGATACGCAGTATTTT
TRBV5-6	.	.	TRBJ1-2	CASRYTGSGGYTF	TGTGCCAGCAGGTACACAGGGTCCGGAGGCTACACCTTC
TRBV6-5	TRBD1	.	TRBJ2-1	CASSYSGTDSYEQFF	TGTGCCAGCAGCTACTCCGGGACAGATTCGTATGAGCAGTTCTTC
TRBV7-2	TRBD1	.	TRBJ1-1	CASRVQGGRTEAFF	TGTGCCAGCAGGGTACAGGGGGGGAGGACTGAAGCTTTCTTT
TRBV5-1	.	.	TRBJ1-1	CASSVGHPNTEAFF	TGCGCCAGCAGCGTTGGACACCCGAACACTGAAGCTTTCTTT
TRBV7-2	.	.	TRBJ1-6	CASSLRADSPLHF	TGTGCCAGCAGCTTACGAGCGGATTCACCCCTCCACTTT
TRBV6-5	.	.	TRBJ1-6	CASRGRSSYNSPLHF	TGTGCCAGCCGGGGGAGGAGCTCCTATAATTCACCCCTCCACTTT
TRBV27	TRBD1	.	TRBJ1-1	CASSPTGYTEAFF	TGTGCCAGCAGCCCGACAGGGTATACTGAAGCTTTCTTT
TRBV6-5	.	.	TRBJ2-4	CASSYSTGRGKNIQYF	TGTGCCAGCAGTTACTCGACGGGTAGGGGCAAAAACATTCAGTACTTC
TRBV6-5	.	.	TRBJ1-2	CASSYGFWYGYTF	TGTGCCAGCAGTTACGGCTTTTGGTATGGCTACACCTTC
TRBV18	TRBD1	.	TRBJ2-1	CASRRGQGSDEQFF	TGTGCCAGCCGAAGAGGACAGGGGTCGGATGAGCAGTTCTTC
TRBV25-1	.	few	TRBJ2-5	CASSERDSIKYQETQYF	TGTGCCAGCAGTGAACGAGACTCGATTAAGTACCAAGAGACCCAGTACTTC
TRBV4-1	TRBD1	.	TRBJ1-1	CASSQDPGTGGELSEAFF	TGCGCCAGCAGCCAAGATCCGGGGACAGGGGGCGAATTGAGTGAAGCTTTCTTT
TRBV27	.	.	TRBJ1-2	CASSLSPRGNYGYTF	TGTGCCAGCAGTTTATCCCCCAGGGGAAACTATGGCTACACCTTC
TRBV15	TRBD1	once	TRBJ1-5	CATSPRDSHSNQPQHF	TGTGCCACCAGTCCCCGGGACAGCCATAGCAATCAGCCCCAGCATTTT
TRBV2	.	.	TRBJ1-5	CASTWDTNQPQHF	TGTGCCAGCACTTGGGACACCAATCAGCCCCAGCATTTT
TRBV5-4	TRBD2	medium-sized	TRBJ2-2	CASRIREGSSPGELFF	TGTGCCAGCAGGATACGGGAGGGTTCGTCCCCCGGGGAGCTGTTTTTT
TRBV7-9	TRBD1	.	TRBJ1-2	CASSLAPGQPNYGYPF	TGTGCCAGCAGCTTAGCCCCGGGACAGCCTAACTATGGCTACCCCTTC
TRBV5-6	TRBD1	many	TRBJ2-1	CASSLGDRAYNEQFF	TGTGCCAGCAGCTTGGGGGACAGGGCGTACAATGAGCAGTTCTTC
TRBV27	.	.	TRBJ1-4	CASSEPGHREKLFF	TGTGCCAGCAGCGAGCCGGGACATAGGGAAAAACTGTTTTTT
TRBV9	.	few	TRBJ1-1	CASSAQGWTEAFF	TGTGCCAGCAGCGCTCAGGGTTGGACTGAAGCTTTCTTT
TRBV15	TRBD1	.	TRBJ1-2	CATSSRQGDGYTF	TGTGCCACCAGCTCTCGACAGGGGGACGGCTACACCTTC
TRBV5-1	.	.	TRBJ1-1	CASSTGQGNTEAFF	TGCGCCAGCAGCACCGGCCAGGGAAACACTGAAGCTTTCTTT
TRBV13	.	.	TRBJ1-1	CASSLEGGGGTEAFF	TGTGCCAGCAGCTTAGAGGGGGGAGGGGGCACTGAAGCTTTCTTT
TRBV5-1	TRBD1	.	TRBJ2-1	CASSVGQGAYNEQFF	TGCGCCAGCAGCGTGGGACAGGGGGCCTACAATGAGCAGTTCTTC